Shown below are 5 T cell receptor beta chains from a single sample sequenced in a study of T cells in Graves' hyperthyroidism and ophthalmopathy. From RNA transcripts, TCR beta CDR3 regions were amplified. Initially, a first-round RT-PCR of the TCR CDR3 employed the HTBI primer set. MiXCR, applied by TCRdb to the multiplex PCR reads, yields one record per CDR3 protein. The data contain around 390,000 distinct CDR3 sequences, approximately 14% of them singletons. Input material: blood. Receptors were obtained from a woman aged 25-40 years with Graves' ophthalmopathy.

The table lists this clonotype with a few counts. This chain links TRBV15 with TRBJ1-5, with D maybe TRBD1 (5 bases). The CDR3 length is 17 residues. The germline V gene has CDR1 LNHNV and CDR2 YYDKDF (reference sequence). V was clipped by 5 bases and J by 1 base, with 18 bases between them. CDR3 amino acids: CATSPMSRDRSNQPQHF. DNA of the CDR3: TGTGCCACCAGCCCTATGAGCCGAGACAGAAGCAATCAGCCCCAGCATTTT.

In this sample, this clonotype turned up many times. The CDR3 DNA reads TGTGCCAGCAGCTTAGTTGTGGGTAGCTATGGCTACACCTTC. It translates to CASSLVVGSYGYTF. The V gene is TRBV7-6, the J gene TRBJ1-2, with unresolved D. Germline CDR1 is SGHVS and CDR2 is FNYEAQ. CDR3 length: 14 residues. The germline V and J ends were trimmed by 1 base and 4 bases, with 10 bases remaining between them.

The chain couples TRBV20-1 to TRBJ2-5; D possibly uses TRBD1 or TRBD2 (5 bases each). V was pared by 6 bases and J by 3 bases, with 14 bases between. The V gene's germline CDR1 is DFQATT and CDR2 SNEGSKA (reference sequence). CDR3 length: 13 amino acids. The CDR3 reads CSATPGPKETQYF. The CDR3 DNA reads as TGCAGTGCCACGCCGGGACCAAAAGAGACCCAGTACTTC.

This clonotype was recorded many times. The V and J genes are TRBV6-1 and TRBJ2-7; 8 bases fit TRBD2. V dropped 6 bases and J dropped 1; count of bases not matched to a gene: 14. Per germline, CDR1 MNHNS and CDR2 SASEGT. This CDR3 is built from 17 residues. The CDR3 protein is CASRTATIAGLSYEQYF. Here the CDR3 DNA reads TGTGCCAGCAGAACAGCAACAATAGCGGGGTTGTCCTACGAGCAGTACTTC.

This clonotype has a handful of counts. V gene TRBV6-9 combines with J gene TRBJ2-1; D uncertain. The ends were cut back, 5 bases at V and 8 bases at J, with 10 bases in the middle. The CDR3 contains 12 residues. The germline gives CDR1 MNHGY, CDR2 SVAAGI. This CDR3 is CASSITADEQFF. CDR3 in DNA: TGTGCCAGCAGTATCACAGCCGATGAGCAGTTCTTC.